This TCR beta chain was found in a study of blood T cell repertoires in COVID-19. Study-level background: The origin of the acute and convalescent COVID-19 samples was the United States, Italy and Spain. PBMCs, B-cell-depleted T cells, or T cells were the source of the cDNA or gDNA that made up the material.

This clone was seen a handful of times. The length of the CDR3 is 12 residues. Deletions cut 8 bases from V and 5 bases from J, with 12 bases between. Original processing notes: Reference gene primer amplification yielded estimated nucleated cell counts. Data came from immunoSEQ multiplex PCR; TCRdb stores just in-frame clones and leaves some out. For V, J and clone size, that table is used; D and trimming come from the DNA. The sample carries tens of thousands of clones, 65% to 80% recorded once. Sequencing was performed on peripheral blood. The receptor's source is a human donor in a cohort sampled during active COVID-19. The genes are TRBV12-3 or TRBV12-4 and TRBJ1-2; a possible D gene is TRBD1 (6 bases). CDR3 in amino acids: CASAKGGYGYTF. The CDR3 DNA sequence: TGTGCCAGCGCCAAAGGGGGATATGGCTACACCTTC.